The rows below give T cell receptor beta chains drawn from one sample of a study of T-cell reconstitution after alpha-beta-depleted transplantation in children. TCRdb used MiXCR to reprocess the PCR reads, holding one entry per CDR3 protein. The sample holds roughly 89,000 distinct CDR3 sequences, 9.5% to 15% seen once. Sequencing was performed on PBMCs from the stem cell graft donor, taken from the stem cell graft. All receptors derive from a human donor who donated a stem cell graft to a child with inherited bone marrow failure. The CDR3 runs from the conserved cysteine through the conserved F or W. A D gene is named only where the DNA matches it firmly. Size tells how often a clone was seen (once, few, many) or the class of an expanded clone, and some rows leave it out.

clone_size	d_call	v_call	j_call	cdr3_aa	cdr3_nt
many	NA	TRBV5-1	TRBJ1-6	CASSFMTHSPLHF	TGCGCCAGCAGCTTTATGACTCATTCACCCCTCCACTTT
many	NA	TRBV20-1	TRBJ2-2	CSATGGPEVGELFF	TGCAGTGCTACAGGGGGGCCAGAGGTCGGGGAGCTGTTTTTT
many	TRBD1	TRBV29-1	TRBJ2-7	CSVGGTGDQQYF	TGCAGCGTTGGCGGGACAGGGGATCAGCAGTACTTC
many	NA	TRBV7-2	TRBJ2-3	CASSFGVADTQYF	TGTGCCAGCAGCTTTGGGGTGGCCGATACGCAGTATTTT
few	NA	TRBV7-2	TRBJ2-7	CASSFQRAYEQYF	TGTGCCAGCAGCTTCCAGCGAGCCTACGAGCAGTACTTC
many	NA	TRBV9	TRBJ1-1	CASSVTENTEAFF	TGTGCCAGCAGCGTTACAGAGAACACTGAAGCTTTCTTT
many	NA	TRBV7-2	TRBJ1-5	CASSLWGIQPQHF	TGTGCCAGCAGCTTATGGGGGATTCAGCCCCAGCATTTT
once	NA	TRBV7-2	TRBJ2-7	CASSLGGTQYEQYF	TGTGCCAGCAGCTTGGGCGGGACCCAATACGAGCAGTACTTC
many	NA	TRBV27	TRBJ1-5	CASSLSGGYNQPQHF	TGTGCCAGCAGTTTATCCGGGGGGTACAATCAGCCCCAGCATTTT
NA	NA	TRBV6-2/TRBV6-3	TRBJ1-1	CASSYSSSGIEAFF	TGTGCCAGCAGTTACTCGAGCTCGGGGATTGAAGCTTTCTTT
many	TRBD2	TRBV20-1	TRBJ2-1	CSAFSGGAYNEQFF	TGCAGTGCATTTAGCGGGGGAGCCTACAATGAGCAGTTCTTC
many	NA	TRBV7-9	TRBJ1-1	CASSPMGANTEAFF	TGTGCCAGCAGCCCAATGGGGGCGAACACTGAAGCTTTCTTT
NA	TRBD1	TRBV9	TRBJ2-4	CASSLGTGGNIQYF	TGTGCCAGCAGCCTAGGGACAGGGGGTAACATTCAGTACTTC
few	NA	TRBV29-1	TRBJ2-1	CSVTPGRQNEQFF	TGCAGCGTTACTCCGGGACGGCAGAATGAGCAGTTCTTC
few	NA	TRBV5-1	TRBJ1-2	CASSLKPGTVQANYGYTF	TGCGCCAGCAGCTTGAAACCTGGGACTGTTCAAGCTAACTATGGCTACACCTTC
NA	NA	TRBV7-3	TRBJ2-2	CASSHGGTGELFF	TGTGCCAGCAGCCATGGGGGGACCGGGGAGCTGTTTTTT
many	TRBD2	TRBV20-1	TRBJ2-1	CSARAPAGRNEQFF	TGCAGTGCTAGAGCACCAGCGGGAAGGAATGAGCAGTTCTTC
many	NA	TRBV12-3/TRBV12-4	TRBJ1-5	CASSPTDRSSNQPQHF	TGTGCCAGCAGTCCAACCGACAGGTCCAGCAATCAGCCCCAGCATTTT
many	TRBD1	TRBV10-3	TRBJ2-2	CAISARTGIPTGELFF	TGTGCCATCAGTGCCCGGACAGGGATCCCCACCGGGGAGCTGTTTTTT
few	TRBD1	TRBV19	TRBJ1-1	CASSIDRGGTEAFF	TGTGCCAGTAGTATAGACAGGGGGGGCACTGAAGCTTTCTTT
many	NA	TRBV7-2	TRBJ2-5	CASSLGVRETQYF	TGTGCCAGCAGTCTTGGGGTTAGGGAGACCCAGTACTTC
many	NA	TRBV7-2	TRBJ2-5	CASSSGDILGETQYF	TGTGCCAGCAGCTCGGGCGACATCCTTGGGGAGACCCAGTACTTC
NA	TRBD1	TRBV29-1	TRBJ1-2	CSAGTATDYGYTF	TGCAGCGCCGGGACAGCAACAGACTATGGCTACACCTTC
NA	NA	TRBV6-5	TRBJ2-1	CASSYSGNWNEQFF	TGTGCCAGCAGTTACTCGGGAAATTGGAATGAGCAGTTCTTC
NA	NA	TRBV19	TRBJ2-7	CASSDPSADYEQYF	TGTGCCAGTAGTGACCCCTCAGCAGACTACGAGCAGTACTTC
many	NA	TRBV11-2	TRBJ2-4	CASSDVRGIRNIQYF	TGTGCCAGCAGCGACGTTCGCGGGATTCGAAACATTCAGTACTTC
many	NA	TRBV7-2	TRBJ1-4	CAISLERGEKLFF	TGTGCCATCAGCTTAGAACGGGGGGAAAAACTGTTTTTT
many	NA	TRBV18	TRBJ2-5	CASSSGRQETQYF	TGTGCCAGCTCATCAGGAAGGCAAGAGACCCAGTACTTC
few	TRBD1	TRBV18	TRBJ1-2	CASSPGQGKNGYTF	TGTGCCAGCTCACCCGGACAGGGGAAGAATGGCTACACCTTC
many	NA	TRBV12-5	TRBJ2-1	CASGQQNLDF	TGTGCTAGTGGCCAACAAAACCTAGACTTC
many	NA	TRBV24-1	TRBJ2-5	CATSDLDGETQYF	TGTGCCACCAGTGACCTAGACGGGGAGACCCAGTACTTC
NA	NA	TRBV10-3	TRBJ2-7	CAISGGFYEQYF	TGTGCCATCAGTGGGGGATTTTACGAGCAGTACTTC
NA	NA	TRBV4-3	TRBJ2-4	CASSQETPGLGLAKNIQYF	TGCGCCAGCAGCCAAGAGACCCCGGGTCTTGGGCTAGCCAAAAACATTCAGTACTTC
many	NA	TRBV7-7	TRBJ2-1	CASSLGGGPGDEQFF	TGTGCTAGCAGCTTAGGTGGAGGGCCGGGCGATGAGCAGTTCTTC
many	NA	TRBV7-3	TRBJ2-2	CASSAGGTYESGELFF	TGTGCCAGCAGCGCAGGGGGGACTTACGAGAGCGGGGAGCTGTTTTTT
NA	NA	TRBV11-1	TRBJ2-7	CASSLATPSYEQYF	TGTGCCAGCAGCTTAGCGACTCCTTCCTACGAGCAGTACTTC
many	TRBD1	TRBV7-9	TRBJ1-5	CASGDSRSSNPQHF	TGTGCCAGCGGGGACAGCCGCTCGTCGAATCCCCAGCATTTT
many	NA	TRBV7-3	TRBJ1-2	CASSQGDGYTF	TGTGCCAGCAGCCAGGGTGATGGCTACACCTTC
many	NA	TRBV5-1	TRBJ1-2	CASSLERGSGYTF	TGCGCCAGCAGCTTAGAGAGAGGATCTGGCTACACCTTC
once	NA	TRBV21-1	TRBJ2-3	CASSTRTVQDTQYF	TGTGCCAGCAGCACCCGGACGGTTCAAGATACGCAGTATTTT
many	NA	TRBV5-1	TRBJ1-1	CASSFDTSGGEAFF	TGCGCCAGCAGCTTTGACACCTCCGGTGGTGAAGCTTTCTTT
NA	NA	TRBV9	TRBJ2-5	CASSAQDHQETQYF	TGTGCCAGCAGCGCGCAGGACCACCAAGAGACCCAGTACTTC
NA	NA	TRBV6-2/TRBV6-3	TRBJ2-7	CASRGRDLRSYEQYF	TGTGCCAGCAGGGGACGGGACTTGCGCTCCTACGAGCAGTACTTC
many	TRBD1	TRBV18	TRBJ2-1	CASSPARDRAVRQFF	TGTGCCAGCTCACCCGCCCGGGACAGGGCCGTTCGGCAGTTCTTC
many	NA	TRBV5-1	TRBJ2-7	CASSRPPYEQYF	TGCGCCAGCTCCAGGCCCCCCTACGAGCAGTACTTC
many	TRBD2	TRBV9	TRBJ2-5	CASSDPRGGETQYF	TGTGCCAGCAGCGATCCTCGGGGGGGAGAGACCCAGTACTTC
many	TRBD2	TRBV11-2	TRBJ2-5	CASSLDSASGSSKTQYF	TGTGCCAGCAGCTTAGATTCTGCTAGCGGGAGTTCGAAGACCCAGTACTTC